This TCR beta chain comes out of a study of long-term antiretroviral therapy in people with HIV. Every donor had one or more pre-ART and two or more post-ART PBMC samples. Broader study findings: Diversity increased after ART yet remained lower than in transplant donor controls. Dominant in the repertoire at all time points were clones expanded before ART.

This was the immunoSEQ v3.0 assay at survey level. Sequencing was performed with immunoSEQ multiplex PCR; in TCRdb, only in-frame clones are kept and a portion is missing. The data show roughly 17,000 clones, around 79% seen once. Trimming left V 8 bases short and J 0 bases short, with 20 bases between. The CDR3 sequence is 17 residues long. The germline CDR1 and CDR2 sequences are MNHEY and SMNVEV (reference sequence). In this sample, this clone turned up a few times. Its antigen is still unknown. The receptor was isolated from a woman aged 40 to 49 with HIV. V gene TRBV27 combines with J gene TRBJ1-5; perhaps TRBD1 as D (5 bases). Sample: unsorted PBMCs, taken 2.3 years after starting antiretroviral therapy. Here the CDR3 DNA reads TGTGCCAGCGGCCTGAGGCAGGGTCGTTATAGCAATCAGCCCCAGCATTTT. Encoded protein: CASGLRQGRYSNQPQHF.